This T cell receptor beta chain originates from a study of patients and donors after allogeneic stem cell transplantation (dated by TCRdb to the early 2020s). V and J are trimmed by 0 bases and 7 bases, and the gene matches miss 9 bases of the junction. The CDR3 numbers 15 residues from cysteine through phenylalanine. Only CDR3 DNA remains: 45 bases, in frame from the first base. The germline V gene (reference sequence) gives CDR1 as DFQATT and CDR2 as SNEGSKA. Library preparation was by RT-PCR. Instrument on record: NextSeq 550. TCRdb reprocessed the public reads (quality trimming at Q25 with fastp, clone calling with MiXCR) and kept in-frame beta chains. Rows matching on CDR3 protein sequence are summarized as one entry with the most common DNA and genes. In all, the sample holds 400,000 to 450,000 distinct CDR3 sequences, and 16% of those were seen once. The top ten clonotypes cover over 6% of the sample.

Only a few counts were recorded for this clonotype. Its antigen is unknown. No quality values exist for individual bases; no much larger clone is one base distant. This TCR came from a human donor who was either an allogeneic HSCT recipient or a stem cell or donor lymphocyte infusion donor (not recorded which). It is not recorded whose cells these are; they may come from a transplant donor. Recombination linked TRBV20-1 to TRBJ2-1; the junction holds 7 bases that match TRBD2. The sample taken for sequencing was blood, either unsorted or a sorted T cell fraction (not recorded which). The CDR3 corresponds to CSARDYRGGPNEQFF. The nucleotide sequence is given as TGCAGTGCTAGAGATTATAGGGGAGGGCCGAATGAGCAGTTCTTC.